A single sample is the source of the 23 T cell receptor beta chains below, sequenced in a study of T cell changes during pregnancy in multiple sclerosis. Sequencing used immunoSEQ multiplex PCR; TCRdb keeps in-frame clones, though not all of them. The sample shows tens of thousands of clones, 88% of them seen only once. The starting material was peripheral blood, obtained in the first trimester of pregnancy. The receptor source for this set is a female donor with multiple sclerosis, enrolled in a pregnancy study.

This chain joins TRBV10-3 and TRBJ2-1; TRBD2 agrees at 9 bases. The CDR3 is 14 amino acids. Trimming removed 3 bases from V and 7 bases from J; junction bases left unmatched: 4. Germline V CDR1 and CDR2: ENHRY, SYGVKD. CDR3 nucleotides: TGTGCCATCAGTGACCAAGGACTAGCGAATGAGCAGTTCTTC. Translation: CAISDQGLANEQFF.

This chain links TRBV19 with TRBJ2-2, with TRBD1 as a possible D gene (6 bases). Trimming took 7 bases from V and 4 from J, leaving 19 bases between them. The CDR3 is 16 amino acids. Germline V gene sequence: CDR1 LNHDA, CDR2 SQIVND (reference sequence). The CDR3 reads CASIRESGVLTGELFF. CDR3 DNA sequence: TGTGCCAGTATTCGAGAATCAGGGGTCCTCACCGGGGAGCTGTTTTTT.

This rearrangement joins TRBV5-1 to TRBJ2-3; 8 bases fit TRBD2. The CDR3 length is 14 residues. Germline lookup yields CDR1 SGHRS and CDR2 YFSETQ. The V and J ends lost 0 bases and 4 bases, in that order; junction bases with no gene match: 1. Here the CDR3 DNA reads TGCGCCAGCAGCTTGGAGACTAGCGCAGATACGCAGTATTTT. As protein: CASSLETSADTQYF.

The chain recombines TRBV27 with TRBJ1-2, with a weak D call TRBD1 (6 bases). The germline CDR1 and CDR2 sequences are MNHEY and SMNVEV (reference sequence). This CDR3 is 14 amino acids long. V lost 4 bases and J 6 bases, leaving 15 bases between the germline ends. DNA for the CDR3: TGTGCCAGCAGTTATACCAGGGGACCTAATGGCTACACCTTC. It encodes CASSYTRGPNGYTF.

The CDR3 protein is CASKTSPLNTEAFF. DNA of the CDR3: TGTGCCAGCAAGACAAGCCCTCTGAACACTGAAGCTTTCTTT. The chain couples TRBV7-6 to TRBJ1-1; no definite D call. Trimming shortened V by 7 bases and J by 0 bases, and 12 bases separated the two germline ends. Germline values: CDR1 SGHVS, CDR2 FNYEAQ. This CDR3 spans 14 amino acids.

The chain recombines TRBV5-6 with TRBJ1-1, with 8 bases identical to TRBD1. Germline V gene sequence: CDR1 SGHDT, CDR2 YYEEEE. Trimming removed 2 bases from V and 2 bases from J; junction bases left unmatched: 5. CDR3 length equals 15 residues. CDR3 sequence: CASSFSGQGNTEAFF. The CDR3 DNA follows: TGTGCCAGCAGCTTCTCAGGACAGGGCAACACTGAAGCTTTCTTT.

The rearrangement joins TRBV2 to TRBJ1-1, with TRBD1 matching 7 bases. The CDR3 runs 14 residues. CDR1 and CDR2 (germline): SNHLY, FYNNEI. Trimming cost V 7 bases and J 0 bases; bases outside gene matches: 5. CDR3 loop: CASKRQGLNTEAFF. CDR3 sequence (DNA): TGTGCCAGCAAAAGACAGGGACTGAACACTGAAGCTTTCTTT.

V usage is TRBV28 and J usage is TRBJ2-7; TRBD2 might be the D (6 bases). CDR3 length equals 17 residues. Trimming cost V 1 base and J 2 bases, with 18 bases left between them. Looked up from germline, CDR1 is MDHEN and CDR2 is SYDVKM. Here the CDR3 DNA reads TGTGCCAGCAGTTTATTTGGCGGGGCTATCACTACCTACGAGCAGTACTTC. Its translation: CASSLFGGAITTYEQYF.

This clone came up once. The chain combines TRBV27 with TRBJ1-2; the D gene is possibly TRBD1 (6 bases). Germline V CDR1 and CDR2: MNHEY, SMNVEV (reference sequence). The CDR3 spans 14 residues. Trimming stripped 3 bases from V and 5 bases from J, with 13 bases between. CDR3 sequence reads: CASSLEGRGYGYTF. The DNA for the CDR3 is TGTGCCAGCAGTTTGGAAGGCAGGGGATATGGCTACACCTTC.

V is TRBV15 and J is TRBJ1-1, with 8 bases aligning to TRBD1. Germline V gene data show CDR1 as LNHNV and CDR2 as YYDKDF (reference sequence). Unmatched junction bases numbered 16, after V lost 0 bases and J lost 1 base. This CDR3 has 20 residues. Written as DNA, the CDR3 is TGTGCCACCAGCAGAGAATATCCCCTCGGGGCAGGGGGCAGGAACACTGAAGCTTTCTTT. It encodes CATSREYPLGAGGRNTEAFF.

This clone was seen just once. The chain uses TRBV4-2 and TRBJ2-1, with TRBD2 matching over 13 bases. Unmatched junction bases numbered 7, after V lost 3 bases and J lost 8 bases. Germline lookup yields CDR1 LGHNA and CDR2 YNFKEQ. The CDR3 length is 16 residues. The CDR3 reads CASSQGLAGTIDEQFF. In DNA form, the CDR3 reads TGTGCCAGCAGCCAGGGACTAGCGGGAACTATCGATGAGCAGTTCTTC.

This clone was seen just once. The V gene is TRBV5-1, the J gene TRBJ2-7, with 9 bases lining up with TRBD1. CDR1 and CDR2 from the germline V gene are SGHRS and YFSETQ. The CDR3 has 14 residues. With V trimmed by 4 bases and J by 3 bases, 5 bases remained unmatched. For the CDR3, the DNA is TGCGCCAGCAGCCCGGGACAGGGTGGCTACGAGCAGTACTTC. Residues: CASSPGQGGYEQYF. Full variable domain (outside the CDR3, taken from reference TRBV5-1 and TRBJ2-7): KAGVTQTPRYLIKTRGQQVTLSCSPISGHRSVSWYQQTPGQGLQFLFEYFSETQRNKGNFPGRFSGRQFSNSRSEMNVSTLELGDSALYLCASSPGQGGYEQYFGPGTRLTVT.

The genes are TRBV4-1 and TRBJ2-1, with TRBD2 identical over 12 bases. The V gene's germline CDR1 is MGHRA and CDR2 YSYEKL. The CDR3 consists of 15 residues. V gave up 2 bases and J gave up 8 bases; unmatched junction bases: 4. The CDR3 loop reads CASSQRLAGDDEQFF. Here the CDR3 DNA reads TGCGCCAGCAGCCAAAGACTAGCGGGAGACGATGAGCAGTTCTTC.

J is TRBJ1-6 and V is TRBV5-6, with D possibly being TRBD1 (6 bases). Germline CDR1 reads SGHDT; CDR2 reads YYEEEE. V was cut by 1 base and J by 0 bases, with 14 bases left in between. The CDR3 runs 18 residues. As DNA, the CDR3 is TGTGCCAGCAGCTTGAAGGGGAGAGGGGGCTCCTATAATTCACCCCTCCACTTT. Translated, it gives CASSLKGRGGSYNSPLHF.

The chain links TRBV18 to TRBJ2-7; D unresolved. There are 15 residues in the CDR3. Trimming left V 2 bases short and J 3 bases short, with 14 bases between. Germline loops: CDR1 KGHSH, CDR2 LQKENI. CDR3: CASSPSGQALYEQYF. For the CDR3, the DNA is TGTGCCAGCTCACCAAGTGGGCAGGCCCTCTACGAGCAGTACTTC.

This chain connects TRBV6-5 to TRBJ2-7, with TRBD1 matching over 10 bases. Germline V gene lookup returns CDR1 MNHEY and CDR2 SVGAGI. V was pared by 5 bases and J by 4 bases, with 8 bases of the junction left unmatched. The CDR3 length is 15 residues. CDR3 amino acids: CASSKSGTGVYEQYF. CDR3 nucleotides: TGTGCCAGCAGTAAATCCGGGACAGGGGTGTACGAGCAGTACTTC.

About this clone: The junction and the germline gene differ at one end; a read error may be behind it. V gene TRBV7-9 combines with J gene TRBJ1-1; D is unresolved. This CDR3 region has 12 residues. The germline CDR1 and CDR2 sequences are SEHNR and FQNEAQ (reference sequence). CDR3 amino acids: CASGVGEAQLIF. Written as DNA, the CDR3 is TGTGCCAGCGGAGTAGGAGAGGCGCAGCTTATCTTT.

This clone was observed once. This rearrangement joins TRBV27 to TRBJ2-7; tentatively, D is TRBD1 (5 bases). Deletions cut 2 bases from V and 4 bases from J, with 12 bases between. CDR3 size: 14 residues. Germline CDR1 MNHEY, CDR2 SMNVEV (reference sequence). The CDR3 is CASSLQGRWYEQYF. The CDR3 nucleotides are TGTGCCAGCAGTTTACAGGGCCGATGGTACGAGCAGTACTTC.

This sequence joins TRBV4-1 and TRBJ1-5, with D tentatively TRBD1 (6 bases). This CDR3 is built from 16 residues. CDR1 and CDR2 (germline): MGHRA, YSYEKL. Deletions cut 1 base from V and 9 bases from J, with 19 bases between. This chain's CDR3 is CASSQGGRGGDRPQHF. The CDR3 nucleotides are TGCGCCAGCAGCCAAGGAGGCAGGGGAGGGGATCGGCCCCAGCATTTT.

This rearrangement joins TRBV27 to TRBJ2-6; TRBD2 is a possible D gene (5 bases). This CDR3 has 15 residues. V was pared by 7 bases and J by 11 bases, with 21 bases between. The germline gives CDR1 MNHEY, CDR2 SMNVEV (reference sequence). The CDR3 region is CASKDRGLTSYVLTF. For the CDR3, the DNA is TGTGCCAGCAAGGATCGGGGTTTGACCTCTTACGTCCTGACTTTC.

This chain links TRBV19 with TRBJ2-5, with 7 bases lining up with TRBD2. The CDR3 totals 15 residues. Unmatched junction bases numbered 7, after V lost 5 bases and J lost 1 base. Per the germline V gene, CDR1 is LNHDA and CDR2 is SQIVND (reference sequence). CDR3 region: CASSQIAGLQETQYF. The CDR3 DNA is TGTGCCAGTAGTCAGATAGCGGGCCTCCAAGAGACCCAGTACTTC.

The rearrangement links TRBV5-1 to TRBJ2-3; the match to TRBD2 covers 8 bases. V shed 4 bases, J shed 6 bases, and the junction held 4 bases outside the gene matches. The CDR3 extends over 13 amino acids. In germline, CDR1 is SGHRS, CDR2 YFSETQ. The chain's CDR3 is CASSPGGGDTQYF. The CDR3 bases are TGCGCCAGCAGCCCGGGCGGGGGGGATACGCAGTATTTT.

The rearrangement uses TRBV15 and TRBJ2-7; no firm D call. This CDR3 spans 15 amino acids. The germline V and J ends were trimmed by 1 base and 3 bases, with 13 bases remaining between them. From germline, CDR1 is LNHNV and CDR2 YYDKDF (reference sequence). Written as DNA, the CDR3 is TGTGCCACCAGCAGAGTTCAGCGCTCCGGCTACGAGCAGTACTTC. Protein product: CATSRVQRSGYEQYF.